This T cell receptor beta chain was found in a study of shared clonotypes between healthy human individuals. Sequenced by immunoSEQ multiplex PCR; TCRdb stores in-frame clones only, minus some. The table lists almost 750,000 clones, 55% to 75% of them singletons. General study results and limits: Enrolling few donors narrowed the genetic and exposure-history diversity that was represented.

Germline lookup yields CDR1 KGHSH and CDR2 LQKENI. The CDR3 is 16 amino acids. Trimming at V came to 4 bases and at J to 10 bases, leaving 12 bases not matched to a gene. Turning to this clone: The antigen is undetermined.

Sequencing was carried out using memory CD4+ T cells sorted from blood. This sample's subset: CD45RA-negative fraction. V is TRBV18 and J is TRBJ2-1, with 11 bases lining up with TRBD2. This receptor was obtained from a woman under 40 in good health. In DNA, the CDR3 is TGTGCCAGCTCACGGGGGGGGACTAGCGGCCAGAGGGAGCAGTTCTTC. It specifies CASSRGGTSGQREQFF. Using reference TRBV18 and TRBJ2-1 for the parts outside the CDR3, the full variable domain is NAGVMQNPRHLVRRRGQEARLRCSPMKGHSHVYWYRQLPEEGLKFMVYLQKENIIDESGMPKERFSAEFPKEGPSILRIQQVVRGDSAAYFCASSRGGTSGQREQFFGPGTRLTVL.